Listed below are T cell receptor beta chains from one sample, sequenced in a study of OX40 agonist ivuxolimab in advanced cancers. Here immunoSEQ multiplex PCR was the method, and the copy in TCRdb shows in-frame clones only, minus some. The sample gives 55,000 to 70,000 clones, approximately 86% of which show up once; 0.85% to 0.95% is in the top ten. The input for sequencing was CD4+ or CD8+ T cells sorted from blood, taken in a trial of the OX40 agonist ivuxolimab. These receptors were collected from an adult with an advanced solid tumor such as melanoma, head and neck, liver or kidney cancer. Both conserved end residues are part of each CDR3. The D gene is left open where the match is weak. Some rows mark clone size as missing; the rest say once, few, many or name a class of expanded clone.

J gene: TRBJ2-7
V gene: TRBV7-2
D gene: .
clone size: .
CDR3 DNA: TGTGCCAGCAGCTTTGCACGATCCGAGCAGTACTTC
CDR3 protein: CASSFARSEQYF

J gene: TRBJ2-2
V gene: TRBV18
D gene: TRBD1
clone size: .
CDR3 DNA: TGTGCCAGCTCACCAAGACAGGGGGCGGACACCGGGGAGCTGTTTTTT
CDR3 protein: CASSPRQGADTGELFF

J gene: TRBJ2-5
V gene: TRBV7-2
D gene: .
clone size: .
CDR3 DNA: TGTGCCAGCAGCTTATACAGGGACCAAGAGACCCAGTACTTC
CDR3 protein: CASSLYRDQETQYF

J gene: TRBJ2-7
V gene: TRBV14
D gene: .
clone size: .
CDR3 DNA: TGTGCCAGCAGCCAAGATTCTTTTTGGACAGGATTCGAGCGGGTGAACCCCTCCTACGAGCAGTACTTC
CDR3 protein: CASSQDSFWTGFERVNPSYEQYF

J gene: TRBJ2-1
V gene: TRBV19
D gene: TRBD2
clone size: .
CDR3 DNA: TGTGCCAGTAGTGTCACTAGCGGGGGCCGGGGAGGCAATGAGCAGTTCTTC
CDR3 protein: CASSVTSGGRGGNEQFF

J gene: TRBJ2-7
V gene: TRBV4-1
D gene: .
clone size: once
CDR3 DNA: TGCGCCAGCAGCTCCCTCGTGGAGCGGGCCCACGAGCAGTACTTC
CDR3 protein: CASSSLVERAHEQYF

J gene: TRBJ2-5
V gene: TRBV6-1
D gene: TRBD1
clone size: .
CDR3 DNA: TGTGCCAGCAGCCCCAGGACAGGGCGGGAGACCCAGTACTTC
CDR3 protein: CASSPRTGRETQYF

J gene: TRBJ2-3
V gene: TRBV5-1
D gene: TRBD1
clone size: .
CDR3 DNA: TGCGCCAGCAGCTTGCTGTGGACAGGGACAGATACGCAGTATTTT
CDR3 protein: CASSLLWTGTDTQYF

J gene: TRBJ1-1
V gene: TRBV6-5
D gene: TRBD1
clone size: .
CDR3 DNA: TGTGCCAGCAGGGGGACAGGGCAAACTGAAGCTTTCTTT
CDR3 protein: CASRGTGQTEAFF

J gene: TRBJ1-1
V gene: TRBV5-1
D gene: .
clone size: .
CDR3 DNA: TGCGCCAGCAATCGGGGGGCTAACACTGAAGCTTTCTTT
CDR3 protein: CASNRGANTEAFF

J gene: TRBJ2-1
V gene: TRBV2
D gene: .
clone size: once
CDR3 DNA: TGTGCCAGCAGTGAAATGTCGGGCTCCTACAATGAGCAGTTCTTC
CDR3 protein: CASSEMSGSYNEQFF

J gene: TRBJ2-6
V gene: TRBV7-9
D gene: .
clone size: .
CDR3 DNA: TGTGCCAGCAGCTTAGACGCTGGGGCCAACGTCCTGACTTTC
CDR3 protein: CASSLDAGANVLTF

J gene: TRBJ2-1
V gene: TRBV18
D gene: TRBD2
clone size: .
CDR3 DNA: TGTGCCAGCTCACCACCGGGGACTAGCGGGATAGCTGAGCAGTTCTTC
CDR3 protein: CASSPPGTSGIAEQFF

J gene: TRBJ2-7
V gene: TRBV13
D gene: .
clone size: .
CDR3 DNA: TGTGCCAGCAGCTTATTCGGTAACTACGAGCAGTACTTC
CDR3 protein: CASSLFGNYEQYF

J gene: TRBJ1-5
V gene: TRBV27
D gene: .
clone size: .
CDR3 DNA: TGTGCCAGCAGTTTCTGGGCAGGGAGTTTCCTCAGTCAGCCCCAGCATTTT
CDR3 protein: CASSFWAGSFLSQPQHF

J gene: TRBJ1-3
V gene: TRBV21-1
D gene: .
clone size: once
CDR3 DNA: TGTGCCCCGGGGGGGAGAGGTGGAAACACCATATATTTT
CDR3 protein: CAPGGRGGNTIYF

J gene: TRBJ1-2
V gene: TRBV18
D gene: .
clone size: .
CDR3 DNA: TGTGCCAGCTCACCAGGAGTTGACTATGGCTACACCTTC
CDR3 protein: CASSPGVDYGYTF

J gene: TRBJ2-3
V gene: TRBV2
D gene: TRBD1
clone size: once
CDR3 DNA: TGTGCCAGCAGTGCAAACAGGGGGCGCCCAGATACGCAGTATTTT
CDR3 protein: CASSANRGRPDTQYF

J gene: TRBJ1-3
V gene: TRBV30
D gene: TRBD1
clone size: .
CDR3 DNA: TGTGCCTGGAGTGTAAGGTCGACAGGGTTCTCTGGAAACACCATATATTTT
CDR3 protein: CAWSVRSTGFSGNTIYF

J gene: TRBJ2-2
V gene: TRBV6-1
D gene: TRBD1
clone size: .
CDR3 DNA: TGTGCCAGCAGTGGACAGGGGAGGACCGGGGAGCTGTTTTTT
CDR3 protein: CASSGQGRTGELFF

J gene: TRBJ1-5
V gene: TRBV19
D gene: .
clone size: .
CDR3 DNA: TGTGCCAGTAGTAGAGTTTATAGCAATCAGCCCCAGCATTTT
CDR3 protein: CASSRVYSNQPQHF

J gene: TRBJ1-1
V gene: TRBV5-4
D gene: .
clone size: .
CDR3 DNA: TGTGCCAGCAGCTTGGTGGGCAGCCCTGAAGCTTTCTTT
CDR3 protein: CASSLVGSPEAFF

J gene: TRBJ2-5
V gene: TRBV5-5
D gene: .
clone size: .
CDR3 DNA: TGTGCCAGCAGCTTGATGGGACAAGGCGGGTTTCAAGAGACCCAGTACTTC
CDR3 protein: CASSLMGQGGFQETQYF

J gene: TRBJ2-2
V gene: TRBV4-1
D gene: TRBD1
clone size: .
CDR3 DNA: TGCGCCAGCAGCCAGACCGGGACAGGGTTCACCGGGGAGCTGTTTTTT
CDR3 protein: CASSQTGTGFTGELFF

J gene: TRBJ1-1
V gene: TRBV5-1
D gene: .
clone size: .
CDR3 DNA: TGCGCCAGCAGCCTCGGGACGTCGAACACTGAAGCTTTCTTT
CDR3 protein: CASSLGTSNTEAFF

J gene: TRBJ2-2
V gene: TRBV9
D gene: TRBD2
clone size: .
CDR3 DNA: TGTGCCAGCAGCCCCCGCGGGACTATTAACACCGGGGAGCTGTTTTTT
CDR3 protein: CASSPRGTINTGELFF

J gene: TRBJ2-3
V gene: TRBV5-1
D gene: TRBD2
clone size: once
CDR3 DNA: TGCGCCAGCAGCTTGTCTCGGCTAGCGGGCACAGATACGCAGTATTTT
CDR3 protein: CASSLSRLAGTDTQYF

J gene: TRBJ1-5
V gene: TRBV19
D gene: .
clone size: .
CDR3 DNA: TGTGCCAGTAGCTTCTTGGGCAATCAGCCCCAGCATTTT
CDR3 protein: CASSFLGNQPQHF

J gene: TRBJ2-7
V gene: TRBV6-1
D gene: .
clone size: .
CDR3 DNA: TGTGCCAGCAGTGGGGGAAGGGGTAGCTCCTACGGGCAGTACTTC
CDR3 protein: CASSGGRGSSYGQYF

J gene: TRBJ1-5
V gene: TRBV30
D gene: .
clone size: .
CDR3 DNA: TGTGCCTGGAGTGTATCAGCTAACAATCAGCCCCAGCATTTT
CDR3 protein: CAWSVSANNQPQHF

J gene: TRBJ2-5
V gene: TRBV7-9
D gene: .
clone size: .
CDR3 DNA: TGTGCCAGCAGCTTAGCGCCTTCAAGGAGACAAGAGACCCAGTACTTC
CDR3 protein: CASSLAPSRRQETQYF

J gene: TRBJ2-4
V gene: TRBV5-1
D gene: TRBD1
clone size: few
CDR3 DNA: TGCGCCAGCAGCTCCGGGACAGGGCAGAACATTCAGTACTTC
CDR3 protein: CASSSGTGQNIQYF

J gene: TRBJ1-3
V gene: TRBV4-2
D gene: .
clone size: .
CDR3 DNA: TGTGCCAGCAGCCAACCAGGGATCATCGGAAACACCATATATTTT
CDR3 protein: CASSQPGIIGNTIYF

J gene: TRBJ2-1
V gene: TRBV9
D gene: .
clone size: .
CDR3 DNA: TGTGCCAGCAGCACTGGACTCACCTACAATGAGCAGTTCTTC
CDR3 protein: CASSTGLTYNEQFF

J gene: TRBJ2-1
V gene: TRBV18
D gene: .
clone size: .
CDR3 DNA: TGTGCCAGCACCCTCGGCTGGGGCGGAGCCTACAATGAGCAGTTCTTC
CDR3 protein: CASTLGWGGAYNEQFF

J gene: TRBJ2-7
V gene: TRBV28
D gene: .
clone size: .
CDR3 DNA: TGTGCCAGCAGCCCCGCCGGGGGAGACGACTCCTACGAGCAGTACTTC
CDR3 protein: CASSPAGGDDSYEQYF

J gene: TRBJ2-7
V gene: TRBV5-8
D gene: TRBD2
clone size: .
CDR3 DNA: TGTGCCAGCAGCTCCCTAACTACTAGCGGGTCCTACGAGCAGTACTTC
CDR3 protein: CASSSLTTSGSYEQYF

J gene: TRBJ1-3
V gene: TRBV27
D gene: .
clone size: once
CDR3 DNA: TGTGCCAGCAGTTTATCCCCCGCTTCAGGAAACACCATATATTTT
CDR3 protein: CASSLSPASGNTIYF

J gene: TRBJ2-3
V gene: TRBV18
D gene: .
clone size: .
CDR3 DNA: TGTGCCAGCTCACCACAGGCAGATACGCAGTATTTT
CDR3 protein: CASSPQADTQYF

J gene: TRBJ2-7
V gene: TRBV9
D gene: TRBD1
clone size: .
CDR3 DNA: TGTGCCAGCAGCGTTCAGGGGACAGGGAGCGACGAGCAGTACTTC
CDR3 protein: CASSVQGTGSDEQYF

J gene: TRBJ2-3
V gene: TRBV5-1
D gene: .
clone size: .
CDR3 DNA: TGCGCCAGCAGCTTGGGCGAGACCACAGATACGCAGTATTTT
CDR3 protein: CASSLGETTDTQYF

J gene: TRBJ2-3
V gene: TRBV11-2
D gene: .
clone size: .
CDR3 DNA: TGTGCCAGCAGCTTATTTGTCGGCACAGATACGCAGTATTTT
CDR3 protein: CASSLFVGTDTQYF

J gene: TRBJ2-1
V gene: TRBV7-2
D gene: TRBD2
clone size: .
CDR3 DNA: TGTGCCAGCAGACTAGCGGGAGTGAATGAGCAGTTCTTC
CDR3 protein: CASRLAGVNEQFF

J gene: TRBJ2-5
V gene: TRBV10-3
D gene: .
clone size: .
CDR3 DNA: TGTGCCATCAGCGCCAGGGAGCAAGAGACCCAGTACTTC
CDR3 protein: CAISAREQETQYF

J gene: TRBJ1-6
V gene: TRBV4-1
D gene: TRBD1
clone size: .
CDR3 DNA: TGCGCCAGCAGCCAAGTTAAACCCGGGACAGGGGGCGCGTCCTATAATTCACCCCTCCACTTT
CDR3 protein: CASSQVKPGTGGASYNSPLHF

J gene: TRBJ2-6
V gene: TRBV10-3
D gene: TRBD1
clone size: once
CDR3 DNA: TGTGCCATCAGTGATACCGGGACAGGGGGCTCTGGGGCCAACGTCCTGACTTTC
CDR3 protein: CAISDTGTGGSGANVLTF

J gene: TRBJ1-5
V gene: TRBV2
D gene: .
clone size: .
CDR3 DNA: TGTGCCAGCAGTGAAAGGGGCAATCAGCCCCAGCATTTT
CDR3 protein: CASSERGNQPQHF

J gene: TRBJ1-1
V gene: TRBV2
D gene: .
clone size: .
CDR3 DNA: TGTGCCAGCAAAGTAACAGGGCCCCCTGAAGCTTTCTTT
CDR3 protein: CASKVTGPPEAFF

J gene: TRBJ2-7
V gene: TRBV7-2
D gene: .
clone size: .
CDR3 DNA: TGTGCCAGCAGCCGGGACTCGCGGAGCGAGCAGTACTTC
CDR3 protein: CASSRDSRSEQYF

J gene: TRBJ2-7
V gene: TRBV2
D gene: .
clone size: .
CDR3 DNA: TGTGCCAGCAGTGAAGGAGGCTACGAGCAGTACTTC
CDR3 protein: CASSEGGYEQYF

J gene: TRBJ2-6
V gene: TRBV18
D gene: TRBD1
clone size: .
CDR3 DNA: TGTGCCAGCTCACGAAAAGGACAGGACCGCTCTGGGGCCAACGTCCTGACTTTC
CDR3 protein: CASSRKGQDRSGANVLTF

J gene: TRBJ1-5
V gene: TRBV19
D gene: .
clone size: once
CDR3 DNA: TGTGCCAGTAGTATCCCAGAAAGCAATCAGCCCCAGCATTTT
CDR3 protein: CASSIPESNQPQHF

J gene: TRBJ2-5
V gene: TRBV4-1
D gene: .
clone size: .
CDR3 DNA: TGCGCCAGCAGCCGACAGCCGGGGGTCCAGGAGACCCAGTACTTC
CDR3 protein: CASSRQPGVQETQYF